This TCR beta chain was sequenced for a study of cytomegalovirus exposure and HLA in healthy donors (dated 2017 in TCRdb). Study-level background: An earlier analysis of more than 550 of the donors reported approximately 260 Gb of sequence data and around 120 million unique TCR beta sequences obtained from 180 million or so T cells. An early release that covered fewer than 750 HLA-typed donors contained 250 to 350 gigabases of sequencing data and tens of millions of unique TCR sequences. Of the roughly 410 genotyped donors, 70% to 90% were placed in the genetic ancestry cluster associated with self-reported Caucasian donors. The study aimed to test whether cataloging public T cell receptors could reveal signatures of past pathogen exposure. The study profiled the T cell repertoires of fewer than 850 subjects by immunosequencing and related them to cytomegalovirus serostatus. Besides the first cohort of under 700 subjects, a separate validation cohort made up of 90 to 150 different subjects was used. The study combined high-throughput TCR immunosequencing, statistical association of individual TCRs with disease status, and machine learning to predict cytomegalovirus infection status. A later analysis re-examined previously published TCR beta repertoires from 600 to 700 donors and added high-resolution HLA genotyping to investigate patterns of TCR occurrence. In the later analysis, no new phenotypic data were used to find candidate immune exposures; instead, reliance was placed on TCR beta sequences and their occurrence across donors. To decide whether each TCR beta V gene segment behaved as functional or pseudogenic, an earlier analysis of some 600 of the donors relied on high-throughput TCR beta sequencing. Donor age, sex, ethnicity and CMV serostatus were compiled alongside the repertoire data. A later genetic analysis took genome-wide SNP genotypes for about 55% of the roughly 670 donors and used that subset as a discovery cohort. Every discovery cohort repertoire had been produced on one sequencing platform. Both class I and class II loci were covered by HLA typing, at four-digit resolution. Typing coverage differed by locus: A, B, C, DRB1 and DQB1 were typed in about 629-640 donors, DQA1 in about 500, DPA1 in 606, and DPB1 in around 440. Because of strong linkage in the cohort, roughly five DR-DQ haplotypes were treated as single units for association and clustering. Among 300 to 500 genotyped donors of the cohort, an average of roughly 230,000 unique TCR beta nucleotide sequences was sequenced per donor, of which about 19% were non-productive. On the study overall, not on this receptor specifically: A later analysis reported that several top co-occurrence clusters appeared linked to parvovirus B19, influenza, CMV and Epstein-Barr virus. Broadly in line with IMGT annotations, most TCR beta V segments showed up in productive rearrangements about 87% or about 30% of the time in an earlier analysis of around 600 of the donors. Compared with the 666-donor mean, donors in an Asian-associated ancestry cluster had fewer N-insertions in productive TCRs, according to a later genetic analysis. The study listed 164 TCR beta chains as associated with cytomegalovirus. An association between a missense DCLRE1C variant and V-gene and J-gene trimming of TCR beta chains was found in a later genetic analysis and replicated in an independent cohort. Correlated functional status among segregating V segments might be attributable to linkage disequilibrium, but an unknown experimental factor could not be ruled out. A cluster of highly shared sequence variants was judged likely to represent a technical artifact of the sequencing pipeline. Roughly uniform sequencing depth across donors was assumed in presence/absence analyses, although this assumption may not hold. In a later analysis, HLA-associated TCR beta chains showed more clonal expansion and lower generation probabilities than non-associated chains that were equally common. In both the original and validation cohorts, the classifier was reported to diagnose cytomegalovirus status with high specificity and sensitivity. Across donors, most TCR sequences were observed very rarely, whereas some public TCRs were present in many individuals. Immune exposure information for the cohort was limited to CMV serostatus. Some IMGT-functional V segments, including TRBV6-2 and TRBV6-3, could not be distinguished by the 87-base-pair reads and were therefore excluded. Most CMV-associated TCR beta chains appeared to be HLA-restricted in a later analysis, and the HLA associations seemed to be driven largely by CMV exposure. A further reported finding was that TCR beta sequences accurately predicted the HLA-A and HLA-B alleles for most subjects in the first cohort. When HLA alleles, especially DR and DQ, strongly co-occurred, attributing TCR associations to individual alleles was difficult. A few of the identified cytomegalovirus-associated TCR beta chains were confirmed in vitro to be specific for cytomegalovirus antigens. In a later analysis, around 15,000 TCR beta sequences were associated with specific HLA alleles at a false discovery rate of 0.05. HLA typing was unavailable for some donors at each locus, so association tests used only the typed subset. In a later analysis, TCR association rates were found to vary across HLA loci, with the most associated TCRs seen for DRB1 alleles and the fewest for HLA-C alleles. Because counts were too low, roughly 18 rarely observed V segments, including chromosome 9 orphons, were left out of the earlier analysis of several hundred of the donors. The authors suggested that the approach could potentially be extended to other disease states and immunological phenotypes. Only TCR beta chains were sequenced in this cohort, and the absence of alpha or paired-chain data limited detectable features.

Libraries were built with the immunoSEQ multiplex PCR assay. For the multiplex PCR, a mixture combining 60 forward primers for TCR Vbeta segments and 13 reverse primers for TCR Jbeta segments was used. A multiplex PCR assay on genomic DNA amplified the CDR3 region of rearranged TCR beta genes. The Illumina HiSeq System was used to sequence the amplified TCR beta libraries as 87-base-pair reads. The original methods were these. Across the roughly 600 repertoires, a later analysis counted tens of millions of unique TCR beta chains, around 11 million of which were shared by at least two donors. To remove PCR and sequencing errors, raw reads were error-corrected and collapsed into unique sequences using a nearest-neighbor algorithm that merged closely related sequences. Alignment of CDR3 sequences to IMGT reference sequences was used to assign V, D and J gene segments. For a sequence to be retained, at least a six-nucleotide match to both a V gene segment and a J gene segment was required. Rearrangements were called productive when the CDR3 lacked stop codons and stayed in frame with V and J; all others were non-productive. Following IMGT convention, CDR3 was defined as the stretch from the second conserved V-encoded cysteine up to the conserved J-encoded phenylalanine. Sequences without an unambiguous match to a single V gene segment were excluded from the earlier analysis of 587 of the donors. An earlier analysis of 550 to 650 of the donors classified V segments as functional when productive rearrangements were above 56.7% and as segregating when the standard deviation between donors was above 5%. A statistical classification framework was developed to diagnose cytomegalovirus status using the catalog of TCR beta chain sequences. In a later analysis, V and J genes were assigned by comparing TCR nucleotide sequences against IMGT/GENE-DB human TR gene sequences. Using the TCRdist pipeline, a later analysis assigned CDR3 sequences along with most-parsimonious VDJ recombination scenarios. In a later analysis, every TCR beta chain was defined by the combination of its CDR3 amino acid sequence and its V-gene family, and reads without a unique V-gene family were dropped. To address suspected cross-contamination and a sequencing artifact, a later analysis removed 450 to 700 highly shared, low-generation-probability nucleotide sequences. For each public chain, a later analysis derived a clonal expansion index from normalized ranks of inferred template counts within each repertoire. In a later analysis, generation probabilities were computed with a VDJ recombination model fitted to out-of-frame rearrangements, and the resulting probabilities were checked against IGoR. In a later analysis, TCR-TCR, TCR-HLA and TCR-CMV co-occurrence was scored with hypergeometric tests, and a repertoire-size bias correction was applied to TCR pairs. In a later analysis, false discovery rates were estimated by permuting HLA or CMV assignments 20 times. In a later analysis, co-occurring TCRs were grouped using DBSCAN, with TCRdist sequence similarity added in when clustering inside HLA-allele-positive subsets. Co-occurrence clustering excluded repertoires with fewer than 30,000 or more than 120,000 public chains, plus five with anomalous nucleotide sharing. Imported from immuneACCESS, the table was reduced by TCRdb to in-frame sequences with V and J called. These copies leave out some clones; in studies compared against another copy, an unresolved V gene accounts for under half, and the cause of the remainder is not known. Clone size and the V and J calls come from that table; the DNA yielded D and trimming. The sample profile shows some 200,000 clones; approximately 80% of them were found once. About 2.5% of the sample belongs to the ten largest clones.

The cohort comprised 550 to 700 healthy bone marrow donors. Cohort members were all nominally healthy when sampled, although unrecorded immune exposures were likely present. The donor tested CMV seronegative and was one of the 352 seronegative cohort members. Every donor gave a peripheral blood sample, and the peripheral blood mononuclear cells from that sample were used for TCR beta sequencing. The Qiagen DNeasy Blood Extraction Kit was used to extract genomic DNA from the blood cell samples. With respect to this clone: Its recognized antigen is unknown. Qualities for individual bases were not recorded, and no much larger clone is one base off.

Taken from cysteine to phenylalanine, the CDR3 has 17 residues. Kept here is only the CDR3 DNA, which spans 51 bases and is read in frame from base 1. At the junction V is shortened by 4 bases and J by 1 base; bases outside the gene matches: 12. CDR1 and CDR2, looked up from the germline V gene, are KGHSH and LQKENI. This chain is built from TRBV18 and TRBJ1-2; 7 bases in the junction line up with TRBD1. Sequenced sample: PBMCs. This sequence originates from a woman aged 50 to 60 in good health and CMV-seronegative. The DNA sequence is given as TGTGCCAGCTCACAAGAACGACAGGGCCCAATTAACTATGGCTACACCTTC. Translated, this is CASSQERQGPINYGYTF.